Following are 26 T cell receptor beta chains from one sample sequenced in a study of control samples from healthy donors and cancer patients. Sequencing was performed with immunoSEQ multiplex PCR; in TCRdb, only in-frame clones are kept and a portion is missing. The sample has some 130,000 clones, about 90% seen once. The specimen sequenced was PBMCs. Receptor source: a man over 45 with head and neck cancer.

This clone appeared a few times. The CDR3 DNA follows: TGCAGTGCTAGTGAGGGCAGCTATGGCTACACCTTC. This gives the protein CSASEGSYGYTF. The chain recombines TRBV20-1 with TRBJ1-2; D unresolved. CDR1 is DFQATT, CDR2 SNEGSKA, per germline (reference sequence). Trimming took 3 bases from V and 4 from J, leaving 9 bases between them. This CDR3 has 12 amino acids.

The chain employs TRBV5-1 and TRBJ2-3; TRBD2 matches at 15 bases. CDR3 size: 15 residues. V lost 8 bases and J lost 5; bases outside the gene matches: 6. Germline loops: CDR1 SGHRS, CDR2 YFSETQ. Written as DNA, the CDR3 is TGCGCCAGGGCCCCGGGACTAGCGGGAGGAGATACGCAGTATTTT. Translating it yields CARAPGLAGGDTQYF.

The chain combines TRBV7-9 with TRBJ1-1, with unresolved D. The V end lost 6 bases, the J end lost 3 bases, and 8 bases lay between the germline ends. CDR3 length: 12 amino acids. The V gene's germline CDR1 is SEHNR and CDR2 FQNEAQ (reference sequence). The CDR3 coding sequence is TGTGCCAGCAGAAATGACGACACTGAAGCTTTCTTT. Encoded protein: CASRNDDTEAFF.

There are a few counts of this clone. The chain employs TRBV29-1 and TRBJ2-2; D is uncertain. V lost 5 bases to trimming and J lost 0 bases, with 7 bases between them. This CDR3 is built from 13 residues. Germline CDR1 reads SQVTM; CDR2 reads ANQGSEA. The CDR3 here is CSVTAANTGELFF. CDR3 nucleotide sequence: TGCAGCGTTACGGCAGCGAACACCGGGGAGCTGTTTTTT.

The chain recombines TRBV7-8 with TRBJ2-1; TRBD1 might be the D (6 bases). Germline values: CDR1 SGHVS, CDR2 FQNEAQ. The V end was cut by 5 bases, the J end by 1 base, with 18 bases between. This CDR3 is built from 17 residues. As DNA, the CDR3 is TGTGCCAGCAGCCTAAGACGAAGGGGGATTTCCTACAATGAGCAGTTCTTC. Encoded protein: CASSLRRRGISYNEQFF.

The chain joins TRBV9 to TRBJ2-5; D remains unclear. The CDR3 length is 12 residues. Trimming left V 5 bases short and J 7 bases short, with 12 bases between. The germline gives CDR1 SGDLS, CDR2 YYNGEE. As DNA, the CDR3 is TGTGCCAGCAGTTTCACGGTCGGGACCCAGTACTTC. Protein product: CASSFTVGTQYF.

V gene TRBV13 combines with J gene TRBJ2-7; TRBD1 is a possible D gene (5 bases). Germline CDR1 reads PRHDT; CDR2 reads FYEKMQ (reference sequence). Trimming took 0 bases from V and 2 from J, leaving 8 bases between them. This CDR3 comprises 14 residues. The CDR3 DNA is TGTGCCAGCAGCTTAGGCACAGGTACCTACGAGCAGTACTTC. This gives the protein CASSLGTGTYEQYF.

This chain joins TRBV28 and TRBJ2-1, with D possibly being TRBD1 (6 bases). The V gene's germline CDR1 is MDHEN and CDR2 SYDVKM. V was clipped by 3 bases and J by 2 bases, with 8 bases between them. The CDR3 is 14 residues long. The CDR3 spells CASSFGDTYNEQFF. The CDR3 coding sequence is TGTGCCAGCAGTTTTGGGGACACCTACAATGAGCAGTTCTTC.

The V gene is TRBV4-1, the J gene TRBJ2-5; TRBD2 matches 14 bases. This CDR3 region has 17 residues. J lost 3 bases, V lost 4 bases, and 7 bases had no gene match. Germline CDR1 reads MGHRA; CDR2 reads YSYEKL. For the CDR3, the DNA is TGCGCCAGCAGCCTCACCCGGGGACTAGCGGGAGAAGAGACCCAGTACTTC. Translation gives CASSLTRGLAGEETQYF.

The V and J genes are TRBV13 and TRBJ1-1; D may be TRBD1 (5 bases). V lost 5 bases and J lost 4, with 17 bases in between. Germline V gene lookup returns CDR1 PRHDT and CDR2 FYEKMQ (reference sequence). The CDR3 covers 15 residues. DNA for the CDR3: TGTGCCAGCAGCCCCTGGGGGGGTAGGAGCACTGAAGCTTTCTTT. Translating gives CASSPWGGRSTEAFF.

V gene TRBV10-2 combines with J gene TRBJ1-5, with D tentatively TRBD1 (6 bases). The V and J ends lost 2 bases and 7 bases respectively, with 9 bases between them. The CDR3 has 13 amino acids. The germline V gene encodes CDR1 WSHSY and CDR2 SAAADI. CDR3 amino acids: CASSEGGHQPQHF. CDR3 DNA: TGCGCCAGCAGTGAGGGGGGGCACCAGCCCCAGCATTTT.

The gene calls are TRBV5-1 and TRBJ1-2; 10 bases are a match to TRBD1. Trimming at V came to 5 bases and at J to 5 bases, leaving 6 bases not matched to a gene. The CDR3 has 14 amino acids. Germline lookup yields CDR1 SGHRS and CDR2 YFSETQ. This chain's CDR3 is CASRPGTGVYGYTF. The CDR3 nucleotides are TGCGCCAGCAGACCCGGGACAGGGGTTTATGGCTACACCTTC.

The rearrangement joins TRBV5-4 to TRBJ2-1; TRBD2 matches 9 bases. V shed 4 bases and J 2 bases; nucleotides not matched to a gene: 4. The CDR3 loop spans 15 amino acids. Germline V gene lookup returns CDR1 SGHNT and CDR2 YYREEE (reference sequence). The CDR3 loop reads CASSEASGTYNEQFF. For the CDR3, the DNA is TGTGCCAGCAGCGAGGCTAGCGGGACCTACAATGAGCAGTTCTTC.

This rearrangement joins TRBV7-2 to TRBJ1-4; 8 nucleotides line up with TRBD1. With V trimmed by 5 bases and J by 8 bases, 10 bases remained unmatched. Germline CDR1 reads SGHTA; CDR2 reads FQGNSA. There are 15 residues in the CDR3. The CDR3 reads CASSADDRGYEKLFF. The DNA of the CDR3 is TGTGCCAGCAGCGCGGACGACAGGGGATACGAAAAACTGTTTTTT.

The J gene is TRBJ2-3, the V gene TRBV6-2 or TRBV6-3; 9 nucleotides line up with TRBD2. Unmatched junction bases numbered 5, after V lost 0 bases and J lost 7 bases. Per germline, CDR1 MNHEY and CDR2 SVGEGT. This CDR3 spans 15 amino acids. The CDR3 region is CASSYSLAGTYTQYF. CDR3 bases: TGTGCCAGCAGTTACTCGCTAGCGGGAACTTATACGCAGTATTTT.

This clone was counted a few times. The chain employs TRBV5-1 and TRBJ1-1; D is uncertain. Trimming removed 0 bases from V and 0 bases from J, with 3 bases in between. Germline V CDR1 and CDR2: SGHRS, YFSETQ. The CDR3 loop spans 13 amino acids. The CDR3: CASSLEVNTEAFF. The CDR3 DNA sequence: TGCGCCAGCAGCTTGGAAGTGAACACTGAAGCTTTCTTT.

CDR3 sequence: CASSPGLGTHNEQFF. CDR3 DNA: TGTGCCAGCAGCCCCGGACTAGGGACCCACAATGAGCAGTTCTTC. The rearrangement joins TRBV6-2 or TRBV6-3 to TRBJ2-1, with 7 bases that match TRBD2. CDR3 length: 15 residues. The V segment lost 6 bases and the J segment 5 bases; nucleotides outside the gene matches: 10. CDR1 and CDR2 (germline): MNHEY, SVGEGT.

The chain employs TRBV27 and TRBJ1-4; 9 bases map to TRBD1. The V gene's germline CDR1 is MNHEY and CDR2 SMNVEV (reference sequence). The CDR3 sequence is 14 residues long. Losses at the gene ends were 4 bases for V and 7 bases for J; bases not matched to a gene: 4. Here the CDR3 DNA reads TGTGCCAGCAGTTCGGGACAGGGAGGTGAAAAACTGTTTTTT. This encodes CASSSGQGGEKLFF.

V is TRBV24-1 and J is TRBJ2-3, with unresolved D. CDR1 and CDR2 from the germline V gene are KGHDR and SFDVKD. V was shortened by 9 bases and J by 3 bases, with 12 bases between the two germline ends. The CDR3 sequence is 13 residues long. The CDR3 is CATGTGPTDTQYF. CDR3 DNA: TGTGCCACCGGAACCGGACCAACAGATACGCAGTATTTT.

The chain is built from TRBV6-5 and TRBJ1-2, with D unclear. CDR1 is MNHEY, CDR2 SVGAGI, per germline. V was cut by 7 bases and J by 5 bases, with 11 bases left in between. The length of the CDR3 is 12 residues. CDR3 nucleotides: TGTGCCAGCAAGGTAAACAGATATGGCTACACCTTC. It translates to CASKVNRYGYTF.

The chain joins TRBV9 to TRBJ1-2; D is undetermined. Germline V gives CDR1 SGDLS, CDR2 YYNGEE. Trimming took off 2 bases at V and 7 bases at J, with 12 bases between the two ends. The CDR3 spans 13 residues. CDR3 loop: CASSVLAGSGYTF. Written as DNA, the CDR3 is TGTGCCAGCAGCGTCTTGGCGGGGTCTGGCTACACCTTC. Using reference TRBV9 and TRBJ1-2 for the parts outside the CDR3, the full variable domain is DSGVTQTPKHLITATGQRVTLRCSPRSGDLSVYWYQQSLDQGLQFLIQYYNGEERAKGNILERFSAQQFPDLHSELNLSSLELGDSALYFCASSVLAGSGYTFGSGTRLTVV.

The chain has TRBV11-3 and TRBJ2-3; 7 positions match TRBD1. Losses at the gene ends were 5 bases for V and 4 bases for J; bases not matched to a gene: 9. CDR1 is SGHNT, CDR2 YENEEA, per germline. CDR3 length: 15 amino acids. This CDR3 is CASSTRGGSADTQYF. CDR3 DNA: TGTGCCAGCAGCACGAGAGGGGGCTCGGCAGATACGCAGTATTTT.

The rearrangement uses TRBV13 and TRBJ2-5; no clear D. Germline lookup yields CDR1 PRHDT and CDR2 FYEKMQ (reference sequence). CDR3 length: 14 amino acids. V shed 3 bases and J shed 1 base, with 9 bases lying between them. Here the CDR3 DNA reads TGTGCCAGCAGCTTTCCCCCACCCCAAGAGACCCAGTACTTC. It specifies CASSFPPPQETQYF.

V is TRBV6-5 and J is TRBJ1-6, with 12 bases identical to TRBD1. Germline V lookup: CDR1 MNHEY, CDR2 SVGAGI. V dropped 7 bases and J dropped 8; count of bases not matched to a gene: 6. The CDR3 extends over 15 amino acids. The CDR3 nucleotides read TGTGCCAGCACCTTGGGACAGGGGGCTTATTCACCCCTCCACTTT. The encoded protein is CASTLGQGAYSPLHF.

The J gene is TRBJ1-5, the V gene TRBV5-1, with TRBD1 as a possible D gene (5 bases). The CDR3 is 13 amino acids. Trimming cost V 4 bases and J 7 bases, with 12 bases left between them. CDR1 is SGHRS and CDR2 is YFSETQ in the germline V gene. DNA of the CDR3: TGCGCCAGCAGCAAGGACATCGGCCAGCCCCAGCATTTT. This gives the protein CASSKDIGQPQHF.

CDR3 protein: CSVEDHHTEAFF. The DNA for the CDR3 is TGCAGCGTTGAAGATCATCACACTGAAGCTTTCTTT. V gene TRBV29-1 combines with J gene TRBJ1-1, with D uncertain. The germline V and J ends were trimmed by 0 bases and 3 bases, with 5 bases remaining between them. Per the germline V gene, CDR1 is SQVTM and CDR2 is ANQGSEA. CDR3 length: 12 residues. Variable domain in full (rest from reference TRBV29-1 and TRBJ1-1): SAVISQKPSRDICQRGTSLTIQCQVDSQVTMMFWYRQQPGQSLTLIATANQGSEATYESGFVIDKFPISRPNLTFSTLTVSNMSPEDSSIYLCSVEDHHTEAFFGQGTRLTVV.